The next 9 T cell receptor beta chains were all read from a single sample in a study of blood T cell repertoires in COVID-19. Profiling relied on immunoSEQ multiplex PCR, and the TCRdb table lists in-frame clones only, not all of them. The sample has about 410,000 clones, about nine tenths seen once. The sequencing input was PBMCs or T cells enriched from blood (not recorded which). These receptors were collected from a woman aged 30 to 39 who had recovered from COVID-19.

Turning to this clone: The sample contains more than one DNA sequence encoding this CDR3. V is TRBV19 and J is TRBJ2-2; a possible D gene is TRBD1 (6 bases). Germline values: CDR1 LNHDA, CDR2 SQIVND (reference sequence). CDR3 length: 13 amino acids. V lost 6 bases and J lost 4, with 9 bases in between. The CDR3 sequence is CASSRGGTGELFF. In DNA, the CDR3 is TGTGCCAGTAGCAGAGGGGGCACCGGGGAGCTGTTTTTT.

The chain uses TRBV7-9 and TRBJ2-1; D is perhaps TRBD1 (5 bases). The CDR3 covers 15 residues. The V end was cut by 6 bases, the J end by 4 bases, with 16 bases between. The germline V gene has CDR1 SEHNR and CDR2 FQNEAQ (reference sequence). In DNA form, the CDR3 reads TGTGCCAGCAGTGGGGCAGTACTATTGTACAATGAGCAGTTCTTC. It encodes CASSGAVLLYNEQFF.

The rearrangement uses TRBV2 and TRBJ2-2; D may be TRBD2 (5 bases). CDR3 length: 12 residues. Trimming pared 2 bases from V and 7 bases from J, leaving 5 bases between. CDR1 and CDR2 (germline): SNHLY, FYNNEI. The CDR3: CASSERGGELFF. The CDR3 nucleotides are TGTGCCAGCAGTGAACGGGGCGGGGAGCTGTTTTTT.

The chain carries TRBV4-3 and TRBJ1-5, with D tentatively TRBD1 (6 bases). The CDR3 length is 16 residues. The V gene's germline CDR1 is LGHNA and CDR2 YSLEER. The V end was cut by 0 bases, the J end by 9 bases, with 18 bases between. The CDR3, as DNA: TGCGCCAGCAGCCAAGATTTTTCGGGGGGCCACTCGCCCCAGCATTTT. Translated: CASSQDFSGGHSPQHF.

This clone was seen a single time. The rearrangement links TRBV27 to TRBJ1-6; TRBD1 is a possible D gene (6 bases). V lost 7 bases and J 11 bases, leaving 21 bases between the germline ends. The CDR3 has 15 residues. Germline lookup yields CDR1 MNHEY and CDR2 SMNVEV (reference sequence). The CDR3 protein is CASTISGGVATPLHF. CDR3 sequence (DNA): TGTGCCAGCACCATTTCGGGGGGCGTCGCAACACCCCTCCACTTT.

The chain's CDR3 is CASSPNPAGNGDIQYF. CDR3 DNA sequence: TGTGCCAGCAGCCCAAACCCTGCCGGGAATGGGGACATTCAGTACTTC. J is TRBJ2-4 and V is TRBV5-6; the D gene is possibly TRBD2 (5 bases). V lost 4 bases to trimming and J lost 8 bases, with 22 bases between them. Germline loops: CDR1 SGHDT, CDR2 YYEEEE. The CDR3 contains 16 residues. The complete variable domain, with remaining parts taken from reference TRBV5-6 and TRBJ2-4, reads DAGVTQSPTHLIKTRGQQVTLRCSPKSGHDTVSWYQQALGQGPQFIFQYYEEEERQRGNFPDRFSGHQFPNYSSELNVNALLLGDSALYLCASSPNPAGNGDIQYFGAGTRLSVL.

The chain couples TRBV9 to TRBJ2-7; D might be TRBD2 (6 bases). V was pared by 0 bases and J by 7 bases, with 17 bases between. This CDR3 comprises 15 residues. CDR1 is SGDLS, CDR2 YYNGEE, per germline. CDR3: CASSVAQASRGEQYF. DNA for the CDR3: TGTGCCAGCAGCGTAGCACAGGCCAGCCGGGGGGAGCAGTACTTC.

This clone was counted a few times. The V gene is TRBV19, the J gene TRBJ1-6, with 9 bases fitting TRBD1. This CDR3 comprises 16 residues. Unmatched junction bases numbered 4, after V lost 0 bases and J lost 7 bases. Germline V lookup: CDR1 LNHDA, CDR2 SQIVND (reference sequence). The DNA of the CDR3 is TGTGCCAGTAGTATAGACCGGGACAGGGCGAATTCACCCCTCCACTTT. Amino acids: CASSIDRDRANSPLHF.

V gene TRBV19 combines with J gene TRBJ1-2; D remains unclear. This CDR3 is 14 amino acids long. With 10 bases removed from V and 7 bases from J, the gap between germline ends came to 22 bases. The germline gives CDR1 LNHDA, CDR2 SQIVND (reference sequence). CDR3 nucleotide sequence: TGTGCCACCGTCCCGGCCGCCCAAGGAGGTGGCTACACCTTC. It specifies CATVPAAQGGGYTF. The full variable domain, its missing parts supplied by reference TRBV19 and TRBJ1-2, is DGGITQSPKYLFRKEGQNVTLSCEQNLNHDAMYWYRQDPGQGLRLIYYSQIVNDFQKGDIAEGYSVSREKKESFPLTVTSAQKNPTAFYLCATVPAAQGGGYTFGSGTRLTVV.